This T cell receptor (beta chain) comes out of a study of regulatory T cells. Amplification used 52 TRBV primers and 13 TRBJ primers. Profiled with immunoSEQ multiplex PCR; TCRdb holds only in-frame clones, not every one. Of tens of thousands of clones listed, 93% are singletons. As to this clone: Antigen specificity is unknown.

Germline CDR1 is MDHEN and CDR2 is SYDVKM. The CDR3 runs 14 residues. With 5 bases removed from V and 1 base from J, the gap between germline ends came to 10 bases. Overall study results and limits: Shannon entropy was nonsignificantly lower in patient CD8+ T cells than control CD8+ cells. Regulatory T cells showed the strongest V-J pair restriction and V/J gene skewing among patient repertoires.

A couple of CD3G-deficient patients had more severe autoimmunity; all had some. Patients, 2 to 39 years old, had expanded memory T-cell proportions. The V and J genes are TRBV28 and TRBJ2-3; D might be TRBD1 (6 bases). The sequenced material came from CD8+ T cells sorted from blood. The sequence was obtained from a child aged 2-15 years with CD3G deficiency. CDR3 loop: CASSLDSRTDTQYF. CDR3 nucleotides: TGTGCCAGCAGTCTGGACAGCCGCACAGATACGCAGTATTTT.